A single sample is the source of the 30 T cell receptor beta chains below, sequenced in a study of cytomegalovirus exposure and HLA in healthy donors. Use of 60 Vbeta and 13 Jbeta primers characterized the PCR. The assay was immunoSEQ multiplex PCR, and TCRdb's table has in-frame clones only and misses some. The sample includes roughly 100,000 clones, 65% of them seen just once. Source material: PBMCs. These receptors all stem from a boy younger than 18 in good health and CMV-seropositive.

The chain combines TRBV29-1 with TRBJ1-1, with D tentatively TRBD1 (6 bases). In germline, CDR1 is SQVTM, CDR2 ANQGSEA. There are 15 residues in the CDR3. With 6 bases removed from V and 1 base from J, the gap between germline ends came to 18 bases. The CDR3 is CSVLQRTVGNTEAFF. CDR3 nucleotide sequence: TGCAGCGTCTTGCAAAGGACAGTGGGGAACACTGAAGCTTTCTTT.

The sample holds a few counts of this clone. The V gene is TRBV19, the J gene TRBJ2-2; 11 bases map to TRBD1. V shed 9 bases and J 5 bases; nucleotides not matched to a gene: 5. Germline V CDR1 and CDR2: LNHDA, SQIVND (reference sequence). The CDR3 extends over 14 amino acids. In DNA, the CDR3 is TGTGCCAGCACGGACAGGGGGCCTACCGGGGAGCTGTTTTTT. Its protein is CASTDRGPTGELFF.

The gene calls are TRBV7-9 and TRBJ2-7; TRBD1 is a possible D gene (6 bases). V lost 7 bases and J lost 4, with 17 bases in between. The CDR3 is 14 amino acids. Germline V gives CDR1 SEHNR, CDR2 FQNEAQ (reference sequence). The CDR3 loop reads CASTEGGRGYEQYF. CDR3 DNA: TGTGCCAGCACCGAAGGGGGTCGGGGTTACGAGCAGTACTTC.

The table lists this clone with many counts. The chain has TRBV2 and TRBJ2-2, with TRBD1 matching 10 bases. The CDR3 consists of 17 residues. Per the germline V gene, CDR1 is SNHLY and CDR2 is FYNNEI. Trimming at V came to 4 bases and at J to 6 bases, leaving 11 bases not matched to a gene. The CDR3 sequence: CASSVGTGAPEAGELFF. Written as DNA, the CDR3 is TGTGCCAGCAGTGTCGGGACAGGGGCTCCTGAGGCCGGGGAGCTGTTTTTT. Full variable domain (remainder filled in from reference TRBV2 and TRBJ2-2): EPEVTQTPSHQVTQMGQEVILRCVPISNHLYFYWYRQILGQKVEFLVSFYNNEISEKSEIFDDQFSVERPDGSNFTLKIRSTKLEDSAMYFCASSVGTGAPEAGELFFGEGSRLTVL.

This chain joins TRBV6-5 and TRBJ2-7; 8 bases are shared with TRBD2. Germline CDR1 MNHEY, CDR2 SVGAGI. Trimming cost V 6 bases and J 4 bases; bases outside gene matches: 11. The CDR3 sequence is 15 residues long. The CDR3, as DNA: TGTGCCAGCAGGTCTCACGGGGGGGGTGGGTACGAGCAGTACTTC. As protein: CASRSHGGGGYEQYF.

The chain uses TRBV29-1 and TRBJ2-7; D is possibly TRBD1 (6 bases). This CDR3 has 13 residues. V was clipped by 6 bases and J by 0 bases, with 12 bases between them. The germline V gene encodes CDR1 SQVTM and CDR2 ANQGSEA. The CDR3 loop reads CSVRTVSSYEQYF. DNA of the CDR3: TGCAGCGTACGGACAGTTAGCTCCTACGAGCAGTACTTC.

This clone showed up just a few times. This chain links TRBV6-5 with TRBJ1-2; the match to TRBD1 covers 10 bases. The CDR3 covers 15 residues. The ends lost 5 bases at V and 4 bases at J; junction bases unmatched: 7. Germline V gene lookup returns CDR1 MNHEY and CDR2 SVGAGI. CDR3 sequence (DNA): TGTGCCAGCAGTCCCCGGACAGGGGGTGTCTATGGCTACACCTTC. It is translated as CASSPRTGGVYGYTF.

This clone was observed a handful of times. The V gene is TRBV6-5, the J gene TRBJ2-2, with D unresolved. This CDR3 has 15 residues. V dropped 7 bases and J dropped 5 bases, with 17 bases sitting between them. Per the germline V gene, CDR1 is MNHEY and CDR2 is SVGAGI. CDR3 loop: CASTRGPPETGELFF. As DNA, the CDR3 is TGTGCCAGCACCCGTGGTCCTCCTGAGACCGGGGAGCTGTTTTTT.

The chain joins TRBV5-1 to TRBJ1-1; D is undetermined. This CDR3 has 13 amino acids. Trimming cost V 1 base and J 0 bases, with 4 bases left between them. Germline assignment: CDR1 SGHRS and CDR2 YFSETQ. In DNA form, the CDR3 reads TGCGCCAGCAGCTTGTCTCTGAACACTGAAGCTTTCTTT. This sequence encodes CASSLSLNTEAFF.

This clone came up a few times. This sequence joins TRBV11-2 and TRBJ1-2; no clear D gene. The CDR3 runs 13 residues. The V gene lost 0 bases and the J gene lost 8 bases, with 10 bases spanning the gap. Germline V gene sequence: CDR1 SGHAT, CDR2 FQNNGV. Here the CDR3 DNA reads TGTGCCAGCAGCTTAGACGTCAGATGGGGCTACACCTTC. Protein product: CASSLDVRWGYTF.

This chain joins TRBV2 and TRBJ2-7, with D hard to call. Trimming removed 7 bases from V and 2 bases from J, with 12 bases in between. The CDR3 has 13 residues. Germline lookup yields CDR1 SNHLY and CDR2 FYNNEI. CDR3 DNA: TGTGCCAGCAAAGGTCCCGACACCTACGAGCAGTACTTC. Its protein product is CASKGPDTYEQYF.

This chain joins TRBV15 and TRBJ2-7, with a tentative D call TRBD2 (5 bases). V was cut by 3 bases and J by 0 bases, with 9 bases left in between. In germline, CDR1 is LNHNV, CDR2 YYDKDF (reference sequence). The CDR3 runs 14 residues. The CDR3 DNA reads as TGTGCCACCAGCAGGAAGACTAACTCCTACGAGCAGTACTTC. Encoded protein: CATSRKTNSYEQYF.

The chain has TRBV19 and TRBJ1-1; 9 bases match TRBD1. The CDR3 runs 16 residues. The germline V gene encodes CDR1 LNHDA and CDR2 SQIVND (reference sequence). V dropped 5 bases and J dropped 1; count of bases not matched to a gene: 8. The CDR3 DNA is TGTGCCAGTAGTTCCCCCGGGACAGGGTCGAACACTGAAGCTTTCTTT. This encodes CASSSPGTGSNTEAFF.

This clone was found a few times. The chain couples TRBV19 to TRBJ2-6; 11 positions agree with TRBD1. This CDR3 has 17 amino acids. CDR1 is LNHDA and CDR2 is SQIVND in the germline V gene (reference sequence). Losses at the gene ends were 4 bases for V and 0 bases for J; bases not matched to a gene: 2. The CDR3 spells CASSRDRGSSGANVLTF. In DNA, the CDR3 is TGTGCCAGTAGTAGGGACAGGGGGTCCTCTGGGGCCAACGTCCTGACTTTC. Drawing the rest from reference TRBV19 and TRBJ2-6, the complete variable domain is DGGITQSPKYLFRKEGQNVTLSCEQNLNHDAMYWYRQDPGQGLRLIYYSQIVNDFQKGDIAEGYSVSREKKESFPLTVTSAQKNPTAFYLCASSRDRGSSGANVLTFGAGSRLTVL.

This clone is a singleton in its sample. This rearrangement joins TRBV7-9 to TRBJ2-7, with unresolved D. Germline V CDR1 and CDR2: SEHNR, FQNEAQ (reference sequence). The length of the CDR3 is 13 residues. V lost 5 bases and J 7 bases, leaving 15 bases between the germline ends. The CDR3 protein is CASSKSLSGEQYF. The CDR3 nucleotides are TGTGCCAGCAGCAAATCTCTATCGGGTGAGCAGTACTTC.

The rearrangement uses TRBV5-1 and TRBJ2-7; D is possibly TRBD1 (6 bases). In germline, CDR1 is SGHRS, CDR2 YFSETQ. CDR3 length equals 15 residues. Trimming removed 2 bases from V and 11 bases from J, with 23 bases in between. CDR3 DNA: TGCGCCAGCAGCTTAGGGATGGACAGACCTACGAGCAAGTACTTC. This sequence encodes CASSLGMDRPTSKYF.

The chain joins TRBV7-8 to TRBJ2-7, with a weak D call TRBD1 (6 bases). With 4 bases removed from V and 4 bases from J, the gap between germline ends came to 11 bases. Germline values: CDR1 SGHVS, CDR2 FQNEAQ. This CDR3 is 13 amino acids long. This CDR3 is CASSSRTDYEQYF. For the CDR3, the DNA is TGTGCCAGCAGCTCCCGGACAGATTACGAGCAGTACTTC.

V is TRBV2 and J is TRBJ2-7; TRBD1 might be the D (5 bases). The CDR3 covers 14 residues. CDR1 and CDR2 (germline): SNHLY, FYNNEI. V was cut by 6 bases and J by 2 bases, with 14 bases left in between. The CDR3 DNA reads as TGTGCCAGCAGCGAGTACAGGCGACCCTACGAGCAGTACTTC. Amino acids: CASSEYRRPYEQYF. Filled out from reference TRBV2 and TRBJ2-7, the complete variable domain reads EPEVTQTPSHQVTQMGQEVILRCVPISNHLYFYWYRQILGQKVEFLVSFYNNEISEKSEIFDDQFSVERPDGSNFTLKIRSTKLEDSAMYFCASSEYRRPYEQYFGPGTRLTVT.

The genes are TRBV11-2 and TRBJ1-5; 8 positions agree with TRBD1. The CDR3 totals 13 residues. The V and J ends lost 3 bases and 5 bases, in that order; junction bases with no gene match: 0. Germline loops: CDR1 SGHAT, CDR2 FQNNGV. The CDR3 sequence: CASSLDRDQPQHF. DNA of the CDR3: TGTGCCAGCAGCTTGGACAGGGATCAGCCCCAGCATTTT.

The chain carries TRBV19 and TRBJ2-3; no firm D call. Trimming removed 6 bases from V and 6 bases from J, with 7 bases in between. CDR1 and CDR2 (germline): LNHDA, SQIVND (reference sequence). This CDR3 comprises 11 residues. The CDR3 loop reads CASSSADTQYF. DNA of the CDR3: TGTGCCAGTAGCTCAGCGGATACGCAGTATTTT.

This clone was observed at least ten times. The chain combines TRBV7-9 with TRBJ2-1; D remains ambiguous. This CDR3 spans 11 amino acids. Trimming cost V 4 bases and J 10 bases, with 8 bases left between them. Germline lookup yields CDR1 SEHNR and CDR2 FQNEAQ (reference sequence). CDR3 protein: CASSSTHEQFF. The CDR3 coding sequence is TGTGCCAGCAGCTCTACTCACGAGCAGTTCTTC. The whole variable domain, remainder taken from reference TRBV7-9 and TRBJ2-1, is DTGVSQNPRHKITKRGQNVTFRCDPISEHNRLYWYRQTLGQGPEFLTYFQNEAQLEKSRLLSDRFSAERPKGSFSTLEIQRTEQGDSAMYLCASSSTHEQFFGPGTRLTVL.

This clone was observed a handful of times. The chain has TRBV27 and TRBJ1-5; D gene ambiguous. This CDR3 has 13 residues. Trimming removed 3 bases from V and 4 bases from J, with 7 bases in between. From germline, CDR1 is MNHEY and CDR2 SMNVEV (reference sequence). The CDR3 spells CASSFGINQPQHF. DNA of the CDR3: TGTGCCAGCAGTTTCGGGATAAATCAGCCCCAGCATTTT.

The genes are TRBV18 and TRBJ2-7, with D perhaps matching TRBD1 (6 bases). The CDR3 is 15 residues long. With 0 bases removed from V and 4 bases from J, the gap between germline ends came to 13 bases. From germline, CDR1 is KGHSH and CDR2 LQKENI. CDR3 loop: CASSPPSRGSYEQYF. CDR3 nucleotides: TGTGCCAGCTCACCACCAAGCAGGGGCTCTTACGAGCAGTACTTC.

The V gene is TRBV11-3, the J gene TRBJ2-1; 10 bases are a match to TRBD1. This CDR3 comprises 15 residues. CDR1 and CDR2 (germline): SGHNT, YENEEA. The ends lost 5 bases at V and 5 bases at J; junction bases unmatched: 6. This chain's CDR3 is CASSQDRGFHNEQFF. The CDR3 coding sequence is TGTGCCAGCAGCCAGGACAGGGGGTTCCACAATGAGCAGTTCTTC.

The chain recombines TRBV7-2 with TRBJ1-1; no definite D call. CDR1 and CDR2 from the germline V gene are SGHTA and FQGNSA. The CDR3 covers 15 residues. Trimming took 2 bases from V and 0 from J, leaving 10 bases between them. This chain's CDR3 is CASSLQVVMNTEAFF. CDR3 in DNA: TGTGCCAGCAGCTTACAGGTCGTGATGAACACTGAAGCTTTCTTT.

This chain links TRBV2 with TRBJ2-7; the D gene is possibly TRBD2 (6 bases). Trimming removed 1 base at V and 0 bases at J, with 10 bases between. This CDR3 is built from 15 residues. Germline loops: CDR1 SNHLY, CDR2 FYNNEI. CDR3 nucleotide sequence: TGTGCCAGCAGTGAAGTAGCGGTGAGCTCCTACGAGCAGTACTTC. It yields the protein CASSEVAVSSYEQYF.

On this clone: No conserved phenylalanine or tryptophan ends this CDR3, so it is likely a read error. V and J are TRBV30 and TRBJ1-1, with D possibly matching TRBD1 (5 bases). The CDR3 covers 14 residues. V was trimmed by 3 bases and J by 3 bases, leaving 14 bases between them. Looked up from germline, CDR1 is GTSNPN and CDR2 is SVGIG (reference sequence). Here the CDR3 reads CAWRRGTRDTEAFL. The DNA for the CDR3 is TGTGCCTGGAGGCGAGGGACGAGGGACACTGAAGCTTTCCTT.

J is TRBJ2-2 and V is TRBV6-1, with D maybe TRBD2 (6 bases). Germline values: CDR1 MNHNS, CDR2 SASEGT. Trimming left V 8 bases short and J 2 bases short, with 9 bases between. CDR3 length equals 13 residues. The CDR3 nucleotides read TGTGCCAGCTGGGAGGTAAACACCGGGGAGCTGTTTTTT. It translates to CASWEVNTGELFF.

The CDR3 reads CASSPDRAYNEQFF. The CDR3 DNA reads as TGTGCCAGCAGTCCGGACAGGGCCTACAATGAGCAGTTCTTC. The chain couples TRBV7-9 to TRBJ2-1; the match to TRBD1 covers 8 bases. After removal of 6 bases from V and 2 bases from J, the junction contained 3 bases not matched to a gene. The germline gives CDR1 SEHNR, CDR2 FQNEAQ (reference sequence). CDR3 size: 14 residues.

This clone turned up a few times. The chain uses TRBV9 and TRBJ2-3, with TRBD1 as a possible D gene (6 bases). There are 19 residues in the CDR3. Germline V gene sequence: CDR1 SGDLS, CDR2 YYNGEE. V lost 4 bases and J 2 bases, leaving 26 bases between the germline ends. The CDR3 sequence is CASSPRGWAGVRTTDTQYF. In DNA form, the CDR3 reads TGTGCCAGCAGCCCGAGGGGGTGGGCAGGGGTAAGGACCACAGATACGCAGTATTTT. The variable domain in full, completed from reference TRBV9 and TRBJ2-3, reads DSGVTQTPKHLITATGQRVTLRCSPRSGDLSVYWYQQSLDQGLQFLIQYYNGEERAKGNILERFSAQQFPDLHSELNLSSLELGDSALYFCASSPRGWAGVRTTDTQYFGPGTRLTVL.